Listed below are T cell receptor beta chains from one sample, sequenced in a study of T-cell memory formation after mild COVID-19. MiXCR, run by TCRdb on the 5' RACE reads, gives a single entry per CDR3 protein. In the table there are roughly 160,000 distinct CDR3 sequences, 10% to 15% of which are singletons. Source material: PBMCs or a T cell subset sorted from them (not recorded which). The origin of the receptors is a man younger than 35 who had mild COVID-19 (a few samples of this study predate the infection). Cell type and time point are not known. CDR3s include the opening cysteine and the closing phenylalanine or tryptophan. The D gene is left open where the match is weak. Size is stated for part of the rows, as once, few or many counts, or as a class when the clone is expanded.

>TRBJ2-5|NA|NA|TRBV14
CASSQRERETQYF
TGTGCCAGCAGCCAAAGGGAGCGAGAGACCCAGTACTTC
>TRBJ2-7|few|NA|TRBV5-1
CASRPDSSSYEQYF
TGCGCCAGCAGGCCGGACAGCAGCTCCTACGAGCAGTACTTC
>TRBJ2-3|NA|NA|TRBV11-1
CASSFGEWDTQYF
TGTGCCAGCAGTTTCGGCGAGTGGGATACGCAGTATTTT
>TRBJ1-1|many|NA|TRBV7-2
CASSLGASGGTEAFF
TGTGCCAGCAGCCTTGGTGCGTCGGGCGGAACTGAAGCTTTCTTT
>TRBJ2-5|few|NA|TRBV5-1
CASSLYGTQYF
TGCGCCAGCAGCTTGTATGGGACCCAGTACTTC
>TRBJ2-7|few|NA|TRBV10-3
CAISAKYEQYF
TGTGCCATCAGTGCGAAATACGAGCAGTACTTC
>TRBJ2-5|few|NA|TRBV5-1
CASSLTGLFQETQYF
TGCGCCAGCAGCTTGACGGGACTGTTTCAAGAGACCCAGTACTTC
>TRBJ1-6|few|NA|TRBV15
CATSLWSGNSPLHF
TGTGCCACCAGCCTCTGGTCCGGTAATTCACCCCTCCACTTT
>TRBJ2-2|few|NA|TRBV3-1
CASSQDSYGRELFF
TGTGCCAGCAGCCAAGATTCCTATGGGCGGGAGCTGTTTTTT
>TRBJ1-2|few|NA|TRBV5-1
CASSLDSSLGYTF
TGCGCCAGCAGCTTGGATAGCAGCTTGGGCTACACCTTC
>TRBJ1-1|NA|NA|TRBV7-2
CASSLVRRGTEAFF
TGTGCCAGCAGCTTAGTGAGGCGGGGGACTGAAGCTTTCTTT
>TRBJ1-5|few|NA|TRBV12-3/TRBV12-4
CASSFAVGVGQPQHF
TGTGCCAGCAGTTTTGCAGTGGGGGTAGGGCAGCCCCAGCATTTT
>TRBJ2-3|NA|TRBD2|TRBV6-6
CASSYTLAGRLTDTQYF
TGTGCCAGCAGTTATACGCTAGCGGGGCGCCTCACAGATACGCAGTATTTT
>TRBJ1-6|many|NA|TRBV4-3
CASSQDWADSPLHF
TGCGCCAGCAGCCAAGACTGGGCGGATTCACCCCTCCACTTT
>TRBJ2-5|NA|NA|TRBV18
CASSPRVGETQYF
TGTGCCAGCTCACCAAGAGTCGGAGAGACCCAGTACTTC
>TRBJ2-1|NA|TRBD1|TRBV6-5
CASSPGTALNEQFF
TGTGCCAGCAGCCCCGGGACAGCATTAAATGAGCAGTTCTTC
>TRBJ2-1|NA|TRBD1|TRBV27
CASMDRVGHEQFF
TGTGCCAGCATGGACAGGGTGGGCCATGAGCAGTTCTTC
>TRBJ2-3|few|TRBD1|TRBV7-2
CASSGRQGPRSTDTQYF
TGTGCCAGCAGCGGCCGACAGGGTCCAAGATCCACAGATACGCAGTATTTT
>TRBJ1-1|NA|NA|TRBV6-2/TRBV6-3
CASKGGSLGVNTEAFF
TGTGCCAGCAAAGGCGGCAGTCTGGGGGTGAACACTGAAGCTTTCTTT
>TRBJ2-3|NA|TRBD1|TRBV5-1
CASSLGDRVVSDTQYF
TGCGCCAGCAGCTTGGGGGACAGGGTGGTTTCAGATACGCAGTATTTT
>TRBJ2-2|NA|NA|TRBV18
CASSLFLSGTANTGELFF
TGTGCCAGCTCACTATTCCTTTCCGGGACCGCGAACACCGGGGAGCTGTTTTTT
>TRBJ1-2|NA|NA|TRBV28
CASTSGINYGYTF
TGTGCCAGCACCTCGGGGATTAACTATGGCTACACCTTC